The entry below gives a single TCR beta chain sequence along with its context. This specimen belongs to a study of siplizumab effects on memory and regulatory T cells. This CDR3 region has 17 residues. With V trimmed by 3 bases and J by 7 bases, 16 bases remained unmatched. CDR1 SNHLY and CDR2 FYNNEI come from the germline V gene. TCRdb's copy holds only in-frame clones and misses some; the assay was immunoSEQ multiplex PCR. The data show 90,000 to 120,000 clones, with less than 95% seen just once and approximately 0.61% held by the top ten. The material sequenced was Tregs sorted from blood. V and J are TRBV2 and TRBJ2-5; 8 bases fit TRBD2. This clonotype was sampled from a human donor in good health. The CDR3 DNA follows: TGTGCCAGCAGTGATGATCTTGGACTAGCCGGGTCGGCGACCCAGTACTTC. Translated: CASSDDLGLAGSATQYF.